This TCR beta chain was obtained from a study of monozygotic twins with inflammatory bowel disease. Germline CDR1 MNHNS, CDR2 SASEGT. CDR3 size: 13 residues. From the 5' RACE reads, TCRdb lists one entry per CDR3 protein and no DNA. The sample table sets out 300,000 to 350,000 distinct CDR3 sequences. This TCR was sampled from a human donor with ulcerative colitis or Crohn's disease, or a healthy co-twin of an affected twin (not recorded which). V gene TRBV6-1 combines with J gene TRBJ1-4. Sequenced: blood. The CDR3 reads CASSEYLNEKLFF.